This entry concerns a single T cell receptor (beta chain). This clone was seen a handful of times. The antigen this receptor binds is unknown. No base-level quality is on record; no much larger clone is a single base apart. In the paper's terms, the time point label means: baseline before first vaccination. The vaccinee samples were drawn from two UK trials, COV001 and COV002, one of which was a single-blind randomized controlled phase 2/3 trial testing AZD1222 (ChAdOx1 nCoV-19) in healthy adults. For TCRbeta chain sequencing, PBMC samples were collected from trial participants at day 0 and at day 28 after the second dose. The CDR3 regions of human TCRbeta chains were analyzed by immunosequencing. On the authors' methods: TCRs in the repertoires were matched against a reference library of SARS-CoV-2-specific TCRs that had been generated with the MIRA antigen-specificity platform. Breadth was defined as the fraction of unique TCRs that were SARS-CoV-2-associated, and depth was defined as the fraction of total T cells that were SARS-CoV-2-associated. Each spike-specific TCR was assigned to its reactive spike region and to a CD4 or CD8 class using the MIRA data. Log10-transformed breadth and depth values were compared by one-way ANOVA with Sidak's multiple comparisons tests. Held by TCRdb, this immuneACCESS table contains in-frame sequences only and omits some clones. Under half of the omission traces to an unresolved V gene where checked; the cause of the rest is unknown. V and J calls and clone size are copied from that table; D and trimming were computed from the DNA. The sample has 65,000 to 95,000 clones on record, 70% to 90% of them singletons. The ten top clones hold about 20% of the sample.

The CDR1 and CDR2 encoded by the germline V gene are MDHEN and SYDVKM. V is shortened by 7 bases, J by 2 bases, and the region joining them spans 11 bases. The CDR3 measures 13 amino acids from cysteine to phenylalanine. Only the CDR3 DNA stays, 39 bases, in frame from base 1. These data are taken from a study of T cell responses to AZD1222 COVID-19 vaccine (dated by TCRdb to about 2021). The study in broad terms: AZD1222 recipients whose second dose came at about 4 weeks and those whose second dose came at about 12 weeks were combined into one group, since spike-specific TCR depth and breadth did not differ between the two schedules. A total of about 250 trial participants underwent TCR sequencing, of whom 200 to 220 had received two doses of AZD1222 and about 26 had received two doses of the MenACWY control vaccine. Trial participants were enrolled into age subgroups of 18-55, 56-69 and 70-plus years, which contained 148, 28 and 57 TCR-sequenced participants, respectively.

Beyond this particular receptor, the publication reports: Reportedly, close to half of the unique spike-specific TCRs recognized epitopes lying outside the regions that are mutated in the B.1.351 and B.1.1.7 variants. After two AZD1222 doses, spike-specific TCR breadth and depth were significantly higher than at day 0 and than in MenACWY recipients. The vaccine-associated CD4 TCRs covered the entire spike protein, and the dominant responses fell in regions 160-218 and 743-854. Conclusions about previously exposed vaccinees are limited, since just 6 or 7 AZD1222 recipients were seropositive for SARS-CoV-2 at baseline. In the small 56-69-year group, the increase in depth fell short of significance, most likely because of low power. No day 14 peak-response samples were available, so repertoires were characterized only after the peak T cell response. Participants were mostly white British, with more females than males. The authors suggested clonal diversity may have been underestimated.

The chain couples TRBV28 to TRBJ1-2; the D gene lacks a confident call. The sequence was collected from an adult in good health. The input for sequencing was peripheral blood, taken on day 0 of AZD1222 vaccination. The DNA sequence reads TGTGCCAGCAAAGTGGTGGGCAACTATGGCTACACCTTC. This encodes CASKVVGNYGYTF.